This paragraph reports one T cell receptor (beta chain). Per the original data handling: Using reference gene primer amplification, nucleated cell counts were estimated. TCRdb keeps only in-frame clones here, not all; method: immunoSEQ multiplex PCR. That table gives V, J and clone size, and the DNA gave D and trimming. The profile shows about 400,000 clones, about 83% of them singletons. Per the germline V gene, CDR1 is SGHTA and CDR2 is FQGNSA. The V end lost 10 bases, the J end lost 1 base, and 13 bases lay between the germline ends. The CDR3 contains 13 residues. The sample is drawn from a study of blood T cell repertoires in COVID-19. Study context: T cells, B-cell-depleted T cells, or PBMCs provided the cDNA or gDNA that served as material.

Clinical histories supplied by participants themselves formed the basis of cohort assignment. V usage is TRBV7-2 and J usage is TRBJ2-5, with D tentatively TRBD2 (5 bases). This receptor was obtained from a woman aged 45-65 years who had recovered from COVID-19. The sequenced sample consisted of PBMCs or T cells enriched from blood (not recorded which). The CDR3 spells CATRAASQETQYF. CDR3 nucleotides: TGTGCCACCCGAGCGGCGAGCCAAGAGACCCAGTACTTC.